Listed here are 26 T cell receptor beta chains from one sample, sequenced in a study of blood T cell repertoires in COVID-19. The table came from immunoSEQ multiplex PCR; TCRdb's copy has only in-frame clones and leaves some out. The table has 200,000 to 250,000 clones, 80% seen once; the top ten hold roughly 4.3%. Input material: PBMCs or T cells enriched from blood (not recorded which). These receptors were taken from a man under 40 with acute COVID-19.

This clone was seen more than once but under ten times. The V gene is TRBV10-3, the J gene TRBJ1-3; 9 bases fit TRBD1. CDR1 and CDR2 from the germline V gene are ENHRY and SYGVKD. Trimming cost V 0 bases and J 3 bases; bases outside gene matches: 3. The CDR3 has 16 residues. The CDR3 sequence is CAISESLGQGGNTIYF. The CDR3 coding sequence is TGTGCCATCAGTGAGTCGCTGGGACAGGGTGGAAACACCATATATTTT.

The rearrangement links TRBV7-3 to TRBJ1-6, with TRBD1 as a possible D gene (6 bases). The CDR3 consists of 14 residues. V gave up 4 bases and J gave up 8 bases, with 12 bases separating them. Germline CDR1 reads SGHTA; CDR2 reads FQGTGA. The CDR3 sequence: CASSSLGGDSPLHF. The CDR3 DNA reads TGTGCCAGCAGCTCATTAGGGGGGGATTCACCCCTCCACTTT.

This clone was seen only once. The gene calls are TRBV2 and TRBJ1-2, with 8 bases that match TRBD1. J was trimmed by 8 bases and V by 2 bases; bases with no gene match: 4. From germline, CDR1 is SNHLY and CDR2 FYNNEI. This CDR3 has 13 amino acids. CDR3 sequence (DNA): TGTGCCAGCAGTGAACAGGGGGCGGGAGGCTACACCTTC. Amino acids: CASSEQGAGGYTF.

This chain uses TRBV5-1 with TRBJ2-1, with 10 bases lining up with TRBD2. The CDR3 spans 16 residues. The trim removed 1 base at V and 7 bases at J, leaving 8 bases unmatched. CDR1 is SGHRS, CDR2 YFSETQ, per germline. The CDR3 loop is CASSLNLAGEANEQFF. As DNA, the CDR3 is TGCGCCAGCAGCTTGAATCTAGCGGGGGAGGCAAATGAGCAGTTCTTC.

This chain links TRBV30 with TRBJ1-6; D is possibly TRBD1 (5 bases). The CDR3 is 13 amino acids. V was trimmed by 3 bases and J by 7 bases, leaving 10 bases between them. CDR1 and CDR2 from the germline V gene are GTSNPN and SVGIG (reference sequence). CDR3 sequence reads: CAWRRTTNSPLHF. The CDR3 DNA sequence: TGTGCCTGGAGAAGGACAACCAATTCACCCCTCCACTTT.

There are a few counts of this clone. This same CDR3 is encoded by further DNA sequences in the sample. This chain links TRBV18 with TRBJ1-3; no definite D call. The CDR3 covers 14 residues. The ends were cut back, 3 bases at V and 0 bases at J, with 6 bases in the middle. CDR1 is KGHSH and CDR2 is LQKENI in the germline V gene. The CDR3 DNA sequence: TGTGCCAGCTCACCTGGGAGCTCTGGAAACACCATATATTTT. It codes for CASSPGSSGNTIYF.

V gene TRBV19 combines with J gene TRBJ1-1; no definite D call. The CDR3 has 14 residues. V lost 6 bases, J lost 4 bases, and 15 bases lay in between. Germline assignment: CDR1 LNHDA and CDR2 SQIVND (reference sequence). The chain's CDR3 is CASRSAGFRTEAFF. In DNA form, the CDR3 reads TGTGCCAGTAGGTCAGCCGGGTTTCGCACTGAAGCTTTCTTT.

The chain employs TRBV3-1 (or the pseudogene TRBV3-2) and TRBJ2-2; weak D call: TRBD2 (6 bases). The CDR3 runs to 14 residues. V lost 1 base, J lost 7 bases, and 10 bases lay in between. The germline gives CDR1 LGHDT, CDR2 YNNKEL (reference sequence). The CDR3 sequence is CASSQAGVGGELFF. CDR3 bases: TGTGCCAGCAGCCAAGCGGGGGTAGGCGGGGAGCTGTTTTTT.

CDR3 loop: CSVGRQGATGELFF. CDR3 bases: TGCAGCGTTGGAAGACAGGGGGCAACCGGGGAGCTGTTTTTT. The genes are TRBV29-1 and TRBJ2-2; TRBD1 aligns across 10 bases. V dropped 4 bases and J dropped 5; count of bases not matched to a gene: 4. CDR1 is SQVTM and CDR2 is ANQGSEA in the germline V gene. The CDR3 runs to 14 residues.

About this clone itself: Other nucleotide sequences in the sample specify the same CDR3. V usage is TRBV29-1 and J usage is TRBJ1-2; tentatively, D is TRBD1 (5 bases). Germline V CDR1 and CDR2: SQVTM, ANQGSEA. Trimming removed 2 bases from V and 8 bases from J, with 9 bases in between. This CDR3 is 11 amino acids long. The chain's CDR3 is CSVETGSGYTF. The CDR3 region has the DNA TGCAGCGTTGAAACAGGCTCAGGCTACACCTTC. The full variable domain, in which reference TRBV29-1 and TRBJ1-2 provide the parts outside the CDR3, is SAVISQKPSRDICQRGTSLTIQCQVDSQVTMMFWYRQQPGQSLTLIATANQGSEATYESGFVIDKFPISRPNLTFSTLTVSNMSPEDSSIYLCSVETGSGYTFGSGTRLTVV.

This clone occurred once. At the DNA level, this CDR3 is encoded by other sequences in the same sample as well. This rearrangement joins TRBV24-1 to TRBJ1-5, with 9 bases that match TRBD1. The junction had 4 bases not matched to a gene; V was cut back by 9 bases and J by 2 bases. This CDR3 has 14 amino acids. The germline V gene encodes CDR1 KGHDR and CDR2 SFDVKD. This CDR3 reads CATGGQGGNQPQHF. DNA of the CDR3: TGTGCCACCGGGGGACAGGGAGGCAATCAGCCCCAGCATTTT.

The CDR3 region is CASSSDRGNQPQHF. The CDR3 DNA follows: TGTGCCAGCAGCTCCGACAGGGGAAATCAGCCCCAGCATTTT. The J gene is TRBJ1-5, the V gene TRBV7-2, with 8 positions matching TRBD1. The ends lost 4 bases at V and 4 bases at J; junction bases unmatched: 3. CDR3 length equals 14 residues. The germline CDR1 and CDR2 sequences are SGHTA and FQGNSA.

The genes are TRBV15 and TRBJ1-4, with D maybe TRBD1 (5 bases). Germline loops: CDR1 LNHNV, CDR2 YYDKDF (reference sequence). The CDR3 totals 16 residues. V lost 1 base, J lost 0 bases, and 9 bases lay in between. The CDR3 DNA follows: TGTGCCACCAGCAGAGGACAGACCGCAACTAATGAAAAACTGTTTTTT. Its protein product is CATSRGQTATNEKLFF.

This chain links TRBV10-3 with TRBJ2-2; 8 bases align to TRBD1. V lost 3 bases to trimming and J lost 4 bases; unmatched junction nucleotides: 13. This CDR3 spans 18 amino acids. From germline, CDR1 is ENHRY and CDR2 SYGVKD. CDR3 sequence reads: CAISEPDRAKGSTGELFF. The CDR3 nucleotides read TGTGCCATCAGTGAACCGGACAGGGCCAAGGGTTCCACCGGGGAGCTGTTTTTT.

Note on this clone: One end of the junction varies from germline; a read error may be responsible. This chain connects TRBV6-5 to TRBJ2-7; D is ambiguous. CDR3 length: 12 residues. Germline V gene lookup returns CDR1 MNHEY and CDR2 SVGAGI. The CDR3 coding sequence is TGTGCCAGCAGGTCTCACTCCGACGAGCAGTACTTC. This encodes CASRSHSDEQYF.

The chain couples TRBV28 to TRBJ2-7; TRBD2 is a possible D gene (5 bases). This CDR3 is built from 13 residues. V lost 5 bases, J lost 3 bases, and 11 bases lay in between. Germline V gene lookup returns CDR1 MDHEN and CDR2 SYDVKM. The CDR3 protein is CASSSRGDYEQYF. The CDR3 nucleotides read TGTGCCAGCAGTAGTCGGGGAGACTACGAGCAGTACTTC.

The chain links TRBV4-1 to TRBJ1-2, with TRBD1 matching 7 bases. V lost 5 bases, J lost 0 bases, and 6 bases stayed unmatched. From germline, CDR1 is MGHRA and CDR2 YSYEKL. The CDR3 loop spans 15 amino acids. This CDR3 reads CASSIRQGPNYGYTF. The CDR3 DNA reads TGCGCCAGCAGCATACGACAGGGACCTAACTATGGCTACACCTTC.

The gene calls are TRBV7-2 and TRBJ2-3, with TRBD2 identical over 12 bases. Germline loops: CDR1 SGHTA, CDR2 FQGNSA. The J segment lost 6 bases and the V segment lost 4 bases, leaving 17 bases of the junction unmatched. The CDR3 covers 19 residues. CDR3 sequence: CASSSPFMGLAGGMDTQYF. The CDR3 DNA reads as TGTGCCAGCAGCTCTCCGTTTATGGGGCTAGCGGGGGGGATGGATACGCAGTATTTT.

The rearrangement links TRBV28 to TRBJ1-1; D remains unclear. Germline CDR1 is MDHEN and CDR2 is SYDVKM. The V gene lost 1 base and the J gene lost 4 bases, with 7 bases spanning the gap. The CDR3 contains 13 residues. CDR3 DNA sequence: TGTGCCAGCAGTTTATACGCGTTCACTGAAGCTTTCTTT. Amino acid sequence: CASSLYAFTEAFF.

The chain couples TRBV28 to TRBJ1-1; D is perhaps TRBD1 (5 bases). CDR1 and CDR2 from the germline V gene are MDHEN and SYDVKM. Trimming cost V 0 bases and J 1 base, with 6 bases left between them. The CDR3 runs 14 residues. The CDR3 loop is CASSLWTENTEAFF. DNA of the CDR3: TGTGCCAGCAGTTTATGGACAGAGAACACTGAAGCTTTCTTT.

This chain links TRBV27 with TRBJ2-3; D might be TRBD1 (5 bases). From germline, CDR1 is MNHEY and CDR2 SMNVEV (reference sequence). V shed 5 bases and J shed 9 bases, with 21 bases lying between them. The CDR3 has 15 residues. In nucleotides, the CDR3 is TGTGCCAGCAGTGCGGCAGGGCCCAACATAGAAACGCAGTATTTT. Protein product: CASSAAGPNIETQYF.

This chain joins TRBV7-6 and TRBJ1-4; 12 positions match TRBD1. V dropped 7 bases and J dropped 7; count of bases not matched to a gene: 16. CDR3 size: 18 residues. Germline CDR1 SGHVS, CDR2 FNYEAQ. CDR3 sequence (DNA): TGTGCCAGCACCCCACTCGTCGGGACAGGGGGCTTGGCTGAAAAACTGTTTTTT. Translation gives CASTPLVGTGGLAEKLFF.

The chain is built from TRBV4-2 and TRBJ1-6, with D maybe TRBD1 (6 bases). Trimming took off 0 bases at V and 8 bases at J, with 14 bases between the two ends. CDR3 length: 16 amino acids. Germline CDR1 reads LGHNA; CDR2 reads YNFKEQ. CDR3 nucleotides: TGTGCCAGCAGCCAAGAGATAGGGGGTAAGGATTCACCCCTCCACTTT. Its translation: CASSQEIGGKDSPLHF.

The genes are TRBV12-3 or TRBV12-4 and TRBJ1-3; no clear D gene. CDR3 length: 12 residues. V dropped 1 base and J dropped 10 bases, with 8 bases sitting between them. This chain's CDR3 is CASSLDRWTIYF. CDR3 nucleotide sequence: TGTGCCAGCAGTTTAGATCGGTGGACCATATATTTT.

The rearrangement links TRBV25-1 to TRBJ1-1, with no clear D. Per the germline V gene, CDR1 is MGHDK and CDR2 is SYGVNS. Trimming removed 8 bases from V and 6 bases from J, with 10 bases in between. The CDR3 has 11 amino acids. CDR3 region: CASQVLAEAFF. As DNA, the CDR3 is TGTGCCAGCCAAGTTCTAGCTGAAGCTTTCTTT. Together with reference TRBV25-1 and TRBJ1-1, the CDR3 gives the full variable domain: EADIYQTPRYLVIGTGKKITLECSQTMGHDKMYWYQQDPGMELHLIHYSYGVNSTEKGDLSSESTVSRIRTEHFPLTLESARPSHTSQYLCASQVLAEAFFGQGTRLTVV.

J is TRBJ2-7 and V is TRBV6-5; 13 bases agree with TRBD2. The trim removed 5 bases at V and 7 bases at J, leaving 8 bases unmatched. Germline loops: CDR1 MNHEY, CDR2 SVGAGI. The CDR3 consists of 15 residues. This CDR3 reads CASSPGLAGRREQYF. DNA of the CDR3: TGTGCCAGCAGTCCGGGACTAGCGGGGCGTCGGGAGCAGTACTTC.